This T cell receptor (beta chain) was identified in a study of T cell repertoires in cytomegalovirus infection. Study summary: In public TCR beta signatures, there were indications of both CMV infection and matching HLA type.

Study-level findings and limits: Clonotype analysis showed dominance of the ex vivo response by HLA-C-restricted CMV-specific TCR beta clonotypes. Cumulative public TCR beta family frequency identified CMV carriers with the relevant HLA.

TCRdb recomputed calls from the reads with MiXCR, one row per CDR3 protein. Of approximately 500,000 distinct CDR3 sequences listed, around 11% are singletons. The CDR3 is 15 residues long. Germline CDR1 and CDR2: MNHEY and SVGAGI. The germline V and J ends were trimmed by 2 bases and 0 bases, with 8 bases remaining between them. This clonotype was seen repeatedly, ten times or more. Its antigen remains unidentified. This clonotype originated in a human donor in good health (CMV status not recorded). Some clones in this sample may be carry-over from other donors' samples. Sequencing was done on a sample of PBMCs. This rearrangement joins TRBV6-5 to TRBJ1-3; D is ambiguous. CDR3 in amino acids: CASSYRGSSGNTIYF. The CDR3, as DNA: TGTGCCAGCAGTTACCGTGGAAGCTCTGGAAACACCATATATTTT.